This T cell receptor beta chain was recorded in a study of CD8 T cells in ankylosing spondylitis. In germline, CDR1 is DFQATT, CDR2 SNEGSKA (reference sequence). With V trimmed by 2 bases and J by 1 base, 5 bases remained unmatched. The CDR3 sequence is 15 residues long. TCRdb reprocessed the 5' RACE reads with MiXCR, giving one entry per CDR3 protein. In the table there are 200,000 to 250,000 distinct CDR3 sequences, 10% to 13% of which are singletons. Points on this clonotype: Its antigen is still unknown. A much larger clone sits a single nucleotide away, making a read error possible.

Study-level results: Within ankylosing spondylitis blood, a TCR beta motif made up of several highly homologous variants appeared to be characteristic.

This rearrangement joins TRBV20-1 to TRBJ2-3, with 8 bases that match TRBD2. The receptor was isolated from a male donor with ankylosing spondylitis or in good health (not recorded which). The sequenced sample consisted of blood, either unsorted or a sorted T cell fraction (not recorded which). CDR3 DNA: TGCAGTGCTAGACAAGAAGCGGGGGGCACAGATACGCAGTATTTT. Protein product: CSARQEAGGTDTQYF.